A single sample gave rise to the 24 T cell receptor beta chains below, sequenced in a study of radiation and T cells in renal cell carcinoma. Documented time point: baseline pretreatment blood. Treatment defined: 15 Gy SBRT to primary tumor, nephrectomy 4 weeks later. Only in-frame clones appear in the TCRdb table, and some are missing; sequencing was by immunoSEQ multiplex PCR. The top ten hold around 12% of the sample, which has 130,000 to 150,000 clones, roughly 84% seen once. Sequenced material: blood, taken from a patient whose treatment included radiotherapy and nephrectomy. These receptors were taken from a woman in her 50s with renal cell carcinoma.

This chain uses TRBV15 with TRBJ2-6; a weak D match, TRBD2 (6 bases). Germline values: CDR1 LNHNV, CDR2 YYDKDF (reference sequence). Trimming cost V 5 bases and J 0 bases, with 17 bases left between them. This CDR3 has 18 residues. CDR3 residues: CATSAPWGVSSGANVLTF. DNA of the CDR3: TGTGCCACCAGCGCCCCCTGGGGGGTAAGCTCTGGGGCCAACGTCCTGACTTTC.

The table lists this clone with a few counts. The chain is built from TRBV5-5 and TRBJ1-2; 7 bases agree with TRBD1. Trimming took 4 bases from V and 6 from J; bases not matched to a gene: 9. The CDR3 is made up of 14 amino acids. Germline-derived CDR1 and CDR2 are SGHKS and YYEKEE (reference sequence). CDR3 sequence: CASSPEDRIDGYTF. CDR3 nucleotide sequence: TGTGCCAGCAGCCCCGAGGACAGGATCGATGGCTACACCTTC.

This sequence joins TRBV15 and TRBJ1-1; no clear D. This CDR3 region has 14 residues. V lost 5 bases and J 0 bases, leaving 10 bases between the germline ends. The germline V gene encodes CDR1 LNHNV and CDR2 YYDKDF (reference sequence). Here the CDR3 reads CATSAAGMNTEAFF. The CDR3 DNA reads TGTGCCACCAGCGCCGCTGGAATGAACACTGAAGCTTTCTTT.

The rearrangement joins TRBV18 to TRBJ2-1; D is tentatively TRBD1 or TRBD2 (7 bases each). The germline V gene has CDR1 KGHSH and CDR2 LQKENI. The CDR3 consists of 14 residues. V was shortened by 3 bases and J by 6 bases, with 12 bases between the two germline ends. This CDR3 reads CASSPAGGVNEQFF. CDR3 bases: TGTGCCAGCTCACCGGCAGGGGGGGTCAATGAGCAGTTCTTC.

The chain combines TRBV7-2 with TRBJ2-7; D is unresolved. The CDR3 sequence is 15 residues long. The germline V gene encodes CDR1 SGHTA and CDR2 FQGNSA. The germline V and J ends were trimmed by 5 bases and 2 bases, with 16 bases remaining between them. The CDR3 DNA sequence: TGTGCCAGCAGCCCGAGTCCCAGTGTAGCCTACGAGCAGTACTTC. Translated, it gives CASSPSPSVAYEQYF.

CDR3 sequence reads: CASSAHRGNTEAFF. The CDR3 DNA reads TGTGCCAGCAGCGCACACAGGGGTAACACTGAAGCTTTCTTT. V and J are TRBV4-2 and TRBJ1-1; 7 bases line up with TRBD1. Looked up from germline, CDR1 is LGHNA and CDR2 is YNFKEQ. The V gene end was trimmed by 5 bases and the J gene end by 2 bases; junction bases not matched to a gene: 5. This CDR3 is built from 14 residues.

As concerns this clone: Germline and junction disagree at one end, which may indicate a read error. V gene TRBV19 combines with J gene TRBJ2-7; 7 bases fit TRBD1. The germline CDR1 and CDR2 sequences are LNHDA and SQIVND (reference sequence). The CDR3 spans 14 residues. Written as DNA, the CDR3 is TGTGCCAGTAGTGAGACTTGGGACAGCTACAAGCAGCACTTC. Protein product: CASSETWDSYKQHF.

This chain links TRBV5-6 with TRBJ2-7; TRBD2 agrees at 12 bases. The trim removed 5 bases at V and 2 bases at J, leaving 5 bases unmatched. CDR1 is SGHDT and CDR2 is YYEEEE in the germline V gene. CDR3 size: 15 residues. The CDR3 nucleotides read TGTGCCAGCAGTTCCCTAGCGGGGGGGCCCTACGAGCAGTACTTC. As protein: CASSSLAGGPYEQYF.

The rearrangement uses TRBV18 and TRBJ2-2; D is perhaps TRBD1 (5 bases). This CDR3 contains 14 residues. The germline V gene encodes CDR1 KGHSH and CDR2 LQKENI. The germline V and J ends were trimmed by 2 bases and 3 bases, with 7 bases remaining between them. The CDR3 region is CASSPGRDTGELFF. DNA for the CDR3: TGTGCCAGCTCACCAGGCAGGGACACCGGGGAGCTGTTTTTT.

The V and J genes are TRBV2 and TRBJ1-2; maybe TRBD1 (5 bases). The V end was cut by 6 bases, the J end by 0 bases, with 14 bases between. Germline assignment: CDR1 SNHLY and CDR2 FYNNEI. The CDR3 covers 15 residues. The DNA for the CDR3 is TGTGCCAGCAGGGCACAGGTGACTTCTAACTATGGCTACACCTTC. Protein sequence: CASRAQVTSNYGYTF.

This clone was found a few times. This rearrangement joins TRBV18 to TRBJ1-6; D gene ambiguous. Deletions cut 2 bases from V and 12 bases from J, with 11 bases between. Germline V gene data show CDR1 as KGHSH and CDR2 as LQKENI. This CDR3 contains 13 residues. The CDR3 DNA reads TGTGCCAGCTCACCAGGACCCGACGTACCCCTCCACTTT. Translation gives CASSPGPDVPLHF.

The J gene is TRBJ2-1, the V gene TRBV5-1; the D gene is possibly TRBD2 (6 bases). The V gene's germline CDR1 is SGHRS and CDR2 YFSETQ. V was pared by 1 base and J by 7 bases, with 15 bases between. The CDR3 extends over 15 amino acids. This CDR3 is CASSLMGGSWNEQFF. DNA for the CDR3: TGCGCCAGCAGCTTGATGGGGGGTAGTTGGAATGAGCAGTTCTTC.

The gene calls are TRBV7-2 and TRBJ2-5, with 7 bases fitting TRBD1. This CDR3 is built from 15 residues. Trimming at V came to 6 bases and at J to 5 bases, leaving 12 bases not matched to a gene. Germline V gene sequence: CDR1 SGHTA, CDR2 FQGNSA. The CDR3 nucleotides are TGTGCCAGCAGACGTACAGGGGATTTGCAGGAGACCCAGTACTTC. Encoded protein: CASRRTGDLQETQYF. Filled out from reference TRBV7-2 and TRBJ2-5, the complete variable domain reads GAGVSQSPSNKVTEKGKDVELRCDPISGHTALYWYRQSLGQGLEFLIYFQGNSAPDKSGLPSDRFSAERTGGSVSTLTIQRTQQEDSAVYLCASRRTGDLQETQYFGPGTRLLVL.

The rearrangement uses TRBV19 and TRBJ1-1; D remains ambiguous. The CDR3 is 14 amino acids. Looked up from germline, CDR1 is LNHDA and CDR2 is SQIVND (reference sequence). With 5 bases removed from V and 2 bases from J, the gap between germline ends came to 12 bases. For the CDR3, the DNA is TGTGCCAGTAGTCTCGCAGTTAGTAACACTGAAGCTTTCTTT. It yields the protein CASSLAVSNTEAFF.

This clone showed up just once. V usage is TRBV5-4 and J usage is TRBJ1-3; a possible D gene is TRBD1 (6 bases). V was shortened by 4 bases and J by 0 bases, with 17 bases between the two germline ends. CDR3 length: 17 residues. The germline V gene has CDR1 SGHNT and CDR2 YYREEE (reference sequence). DNA of the CDR3: TGTGCCAGCAGCCCTCGGGGGGGGCCCGTCTCTGGAAACACCATATATTTT. This codes for CASSPRGGPVSGNTIYF.

The sample holds a few counts of this clone. The CDR3 spells CASSETDRGYGYTF. The DNA for the CDR3 is TGTGCCAGCAGTGAGACGGACAGGGGCTATGGCTACACCTTC. This chain connects TRBV6-1 to TRBJ1-2, with 9 bases identical to TRBD1. V was pared by 3 bases and J by 4 bases, with 3 bases of the junction left unmatched. The CDR3 totals 14 residues. Germline CDR1 and CDR2: MNHNS and SASEGT.

V gene TRBV5-8 combines with J gene TRBJ2-7; the D is unclear. CDR1 and CDR2 (germline): SGHTS, YDEGEE. The CDR3 covers 13 residues. Trimming took 0 bases from V and 0 from J, leaving 4 bases between them. CDR3 sequence (DNA): TGTGCCAGCAGCTTGGTCTACTCCTACGAGCAGTACTTC. As protein: CASSLVYSYEQYF.

The rearrangement joins TRBV9 to TRBJ2-1, with D possibly matching TRBD2 (6 bases). The CDR3 runs to 14 residues. V dropped 3 bases and J dropped 8 bases, with 15 bases sitting between them. Germline CDR1 reads SGDLS; CDR2 reads YYNGEE. The CDR3 spells CASSAGGTGDEQFF. CDR3 nucleotide sequence: TGTGCCAGCAGCGCCGGCGGGACGGGGGATGAGCAGTTCTTC.

V usage is TRBV29-1 and J usage is TRBJ1-1; TRBD1 aligns across 8 bases. Germline CDR1 SQVTM, CDR2 ANQGSEA. Trimming took 5 bases from V and 4 from J; bases not matched to a gene: 9. The CDR3 length is 14 residues. CDR3 protein: CSVTGTGPGTEAFF. The CDR3 coding sequence is TGCAGCGTTACCGGGACAGGTCCAGGCACTGAAGCTTTCTTT.

The V call is TRBV27, the J call TRBJ1-6; D is undetermined. Trimming took 5 bases from V and 3 from J, leaving 17 bases between them. This CDR3 spans 17 amino acids. Germline V gene data show CDR1 as MNHEY and CDR2 as SMNVEV (reference sequence). The CDR3 nucleotides are TGTGCCAGCAGTCCCACCGACTCAGTCAGCTATAATTCACCCCTCCACTTT. Its protein is CASSPTDSVSYNSPLHF.

This chain uses TRBV6-5 with TRBJ1-4; TRBD1 aligns across 8 bases. Germline V gives CDR1 MNHEY, CDR2 SVGAGI. Unmatched junction bases numbered 7, after V lost 2 bases and J lost 8 bases. This CDR3 contains 15 residues. The CDR3 here is CASSYVGAGGEKLFF. Written as DNA, the CDR3 is TGTGCCAGCAGTTACGTGGGGGCAGGGGGCGAAAAACTGTTTTTT.

This chain uses TRBV4-3 with TRBJ1-2; tentative D call: TRBD1 (5 bases). From germline, CDR1 is LGHNA and CDR2 YSLEER. This CDR3 region has 14 residues. Trimming removed 0 bases at V and 4 bases at J, with 9 bases between. The CDR3 DNA sequence: TGCGCCAGCAGCCAAGATCAGGGAAGCTATGGCTACACCTTC. This sequence encodes CASSQDQGSYGYTF.

V gene TRBV19 combines with J gene TRBJ1-5; 7 nucleotides align to TRBD1. The length of the CDR3 is 15 residues. Germline loops: CDR1 LNHDA, CDR2 SQIVND (reference sequence). The ends lost 4 bases at V and 3 bases at J; junction bases unmatched: 6. The CDR3 DNA is TGTGCCAGTAGTAGAGACAGGGAAGTCAATCAGCCCCAGCATTTT. The encoded protein is CASSRDREVNQPQHF. The variable domain in full, completed from reference TRBV19 and TRBJ1-5, reads DGGITQSPKYLFRKEGQNVTLSCEQNLNHDAMYWYRQDPGQGLRLIYYSQIVNDFQKGDIAEGYSVSREKKESFPLTVTSAQKNPTAFYLCASSRDREVNQPQHFGDGTRLSIL.

The chain combines TRBV30 with TRBJ1-3, with D possibly TRBD1 on 6 matching bases. Trimming took 3 bases from V and 4 from J, leaving 13 bases between them. CDR3 size: 14 residues. The germline gives CDR1 GTSNPN, CDR2 SVGIG (reference sequence). The CDR3 reads CAWSQGIQGNTIYF. The DNA of the CDR3 is TGTGCCTGGAGCCAGGGGATCCAAGGAAACACCATATATTTT. The variable domain in full, with the rest retrieved from reference TRBV30 and TRBJ1-3, is SQTIHQWPATLVQPVGSPLSLECTVEGTSNPNLYWYRQAAGRGLQLLFYSVGIGQISSEVPQNLSASRPQDRQFILSSKKLLLSDSGFYLCAWSQGIQGNTIYFGEGSWLTVV.